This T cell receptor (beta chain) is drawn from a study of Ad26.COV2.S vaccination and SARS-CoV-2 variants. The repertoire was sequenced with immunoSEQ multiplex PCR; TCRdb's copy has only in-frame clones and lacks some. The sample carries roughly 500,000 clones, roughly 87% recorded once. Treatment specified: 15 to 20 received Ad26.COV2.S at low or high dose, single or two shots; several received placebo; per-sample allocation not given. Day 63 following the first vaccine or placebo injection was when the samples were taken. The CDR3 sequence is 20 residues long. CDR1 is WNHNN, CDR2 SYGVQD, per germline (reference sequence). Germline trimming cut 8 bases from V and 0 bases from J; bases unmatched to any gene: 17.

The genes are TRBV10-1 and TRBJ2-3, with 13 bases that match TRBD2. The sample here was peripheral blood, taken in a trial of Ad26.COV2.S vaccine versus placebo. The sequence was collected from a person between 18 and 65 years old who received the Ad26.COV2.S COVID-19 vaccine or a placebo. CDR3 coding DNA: TGCGCCAGCGGTTCCTGGACTAGCGGGGGATTGGTGTTTAGCACAGATACGCAGTATTTT. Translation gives CASGSWTSGGLVFSTDTQYF.